A selection of T cell receptor beta chains follows, all from one sample in a study of T cells in localized non-small cell lung cancer. TCRdb's copy holds only in-frame clones and misses some; the assay was immunoSEQ multiplex PCR. The sample has around 3,000 clones, approximately 20% seen once. Specimen: lung tumor tissue, collected before any cancer treatment. These receptors were collected from an older male donor with stage II squamous cell lung carcinoma. CDR3s include the opening cysteine and the closing phenylalanine or tryptophan. Fields, in order: clone size, V gene, CDR3 length, D gene, J gene, CDR3 protein, CDR3 DNA. D genes are given only for firm matches. A row's size may be missing; if present it is once, few, many or a size class.

>.|TRBV5-1|15|.|TRBJ2-1
CASSRSAQAGNEQFF
TGCGCCAGCAGCCGATCTGCGCAAGCTGGGAATGAGCAGTTCTTC
>.|TRBV6-8|12|.|TRBJ1-2
CASSDSTGGYTF
TGTGCCAGCAGTGACTCGACAGGTGGCTACACCTTC
>.|TRBV18|14|.|TRBJ1-5
CASSPEPLAQPQHF
TGTGCCAGCTCACCAGAGCCCCTTGCCCAGCCCCAGCATTTT
>.|TRBV12-5|14|TRBD1|TRBJ1-1
CASGLGDRGQVAFF
TGTGCTAGTGGTTTGGGAGACAGGGGGCAGGTAGCTTTCTTT
>few|TRBV18|15|.|TRBJ2-1
CASSTQGGVGNEQFF
TGTGCCAGCTCAACGCAGGGGGGCGTTGGCAATGAGCAGTTCTTC
>few|TRBV6-7|11|.|TRBJ2-1
CASMGGNEQFF
TGTGCCAGCATGGGCGGGAATGAGCAGTTCTTC
>large|TRBV19|13|TRBD2|TRBJ2-3
CASSIAAGDRQYF
TGTGCCAGTAGTATAGCGGCGGGGGACCGTCAGTATTTT
>few|TRBV9|14|TRBD1|TRBJ1-1
CASSATTGKTEAFF
TGTGCCAGCAGCGCTACGACAGGGAAAACTGAAGCTTTCTTT
>.|TRBV11-3|14|.|TRBJ1-1
CASSPTLGLGVAFF
TGTGCCAGCAGCCCGACCCTCGGGTTGGGGGTAGCTTTCTTT
>medium-sized|TRBV11-3|15|TRBD1|TRBJ1-3
CASSQGQGSGNTIYF
TGTGCCAGCAGCCAGGGACAGGGCTCTGGAAACACCATATATTTT
>.|TRBV9|15|TRBD1|TRBJ1-2
CASSVVTGGSSGYTF
TGTGCCAGCAGCGTAGTCACAGGGGGCTCGAGTGGCTACACCTTC
>.|TRBV28|16|TRBD2|TRBJ2-5
CASSPTSGGVKETQYF
TGTGCCAGCAGCCCGACTAGCGGGGGGGTAAAAGAGACCCAGTACTTC
>many|TRBV11-3|14|.|TRBJ1-2
CASSPQVADYGYTF
TGTGCCAGCAGCCCTCAGGTGGCGGACTATGGCTACACCTTC
>few|TRBV28|16|.|TRBJ1-2
CASSLLGTPRDYGYTF
TGTGCCAGCAGTTTATTAGGGACACCGAGGGACTATGGCTACACCTTC
>few|TRBV28|14|.|TRBJ2-7
CASQSGTSTYEQYF
TGTGCCAGCCAATCCGGGACAAGCACCTACGAGCAGTACTTC
>few|TRBV11-3|15|TRBD2|TRBJ2-5
CASSPGTTGQETQYF
TGTGCCAGCAGTCCCGGGACTACCGGACAAGAGACCCAGTACTTC
>few|TRBV9|16|TRBD1|TRBJ2-3
CASSVTGTANTDTQYF
TGTGCCAGCAGCGTCACCGGGACAGCGAACACAGATACGCAGTATTTT
>.|TRBV9|14|.|TRBJ2-3
CASSVARGGDTQYF
TGTGCCAGCAGCGTAGCAAGGGGCGGGGATACGCAGTATTTT
>few|TRBV11-3|15|.|TRBJ2-7
CASSLPGPPPYEQYF
TGTGCCAGCAGCTTACCGGGGCCCCCACCCTACGAGCAGTACTTC
>.|TRBV18|16|TRBD1|TRBJ2-3
CASSPPYRGTTDTQYF
TGTGCCAGCTCACCACCGTACAGGGGAACCACAGATACGCAGTATTTT
>.|TRBV11-3|15|TRBD1|TRBJ2-5
CASSARQGGWETQYF
TGTGCCAGCAGCGCCCGACAGGGGGGGTGGGAGACCCAGTACTTC
>.|TRBV9|12|.|TRBJ1-1
CASSERGHKAFF
TGTGCCAGCAGTGAAAGAGGACATAAAGCTTTCTTT
>.|TRBV13|17|TRBD2|TRBJ2-7
CASSLGLGVAGVYEQYF
TGTGCCAGCAGCTTAGGCCTTGGGGTAGCGGGGGTCTACGAGCAGTACTTC
>few|TRBV18|16|TRBD1|TRBJ1-1
CASSPWTGGMNTEAFF
TGTGCCAGCTCACCTTGGACAGGGGGCATGAACACTGAAGCTTTCTTT
>.|TRBV29-1|13|.|TRBJ2-7
CSVVSGGTYEQYF
TGCAGCGTTGTATCAGGGGGGACCTACGAGCAGTACTTC
>medium-sized|TRBV6-8|13|.|TRBJ2-7
CASSYAPGYEQYF
TGTGCCAGCAGTTACGCCCCAGGTTACGAGCAGTACTTC
>few|TRBV6-8|12|TRBD1|TRBJ2-3
CASKDRADTQYF
TGTGCCAGCAAGGACAGGGCAGATACGCAGTATTTT